The 26 T cell receptor beta chains given below trace back to one sample, sequenced in a study of patients and donors after allogeneic stem cell transplantation. In TCRdb, the RT-PCR reads were re-called with MiXCR into one record per CDR3 protein. The sample shows hundreds of thousands of distinct CDR3 sequences, roughly 16% of them seen only once. The sample comprised blood, either unsorted or a sorted T cell fraction (not recorded which). These TCRs come from a human donor who was either an allogeneic HSCT recipient or a stem cell or donor lymphocyte infusion donor (not recorded which). It is not recorded whose cells these are; they may come from a transplant donor.

The V and J genes are TRBV18 and TRBJ1-6; perhaps TRBD1 as D (5 bases). The CDR3 length is 15 residues. Trimming pared 3 bases from V and 7 bases from J, leaving 13 bases between. Looked up from germline, CDR1 is KGHSH and CDR2 is LQKENI. The DNA of the CDR3 is TGTGCCAGCTCACCTGGCAGGGTCAGGAATTCACCCCTCCACTTT. Protein sequence: CASSPGRVRNSPLHF.

This clonotype turned up a few times. This sequence joins TRBV27 and TRBJ2-4, with 8 bases aligning to TRBD1. CDR1 and CDR2 from the germline V gene are MNHEY and SMNVEV (reference sequence). The junction had 4 bases not matched to a gene; V was cut back by 0 bases and J by 0 bases. The CDR3 runs to 17 residues. The CDR3 region has the DNA TGTGCCAGCAGTTTATCGAGACAGGGGATAGCCAAAAACATTCAGTACTTC. The encoded protein is CASSLSRQGIAKNIQYF.

This chain links TRBV14 with TRBJ1-1; D remains unclear. The CDR3 runs 13 residues. Trimming shortened V by 5 bases and J by 3 bases, and 10 bases separated the two germline ends. CDR1 is SGHDN and CDR2 is FVKESK in the germline V gene. CDR3 sequence (DNA): TGTGCCAGCAGCTCGGGAGCGGACACTGAAGCTTTCTTT. Translating it yields CASSSGADTEAFF.

This clonotype was counted between two and nine times. The chain combines TRBV7-9 with TRBJ1-2, with D perhaps TRBD1 (6 bases). Between the trimmed V and J ends, which lost 5 bases and 4 bases, there was a span of 17 bases. The CDR3 spans 15 residues. Germline CDR1 SEHNR, CDR2 FQNEAQ (reference sequence). In DNA, the CDR3 is TGTGCCAGCAGCCCCCGGACAGAGTCGGGCTATGGCTACACCTTC. It yields the protein CASSPRTESGYGYTF.

This clonotype has just a few counts. The chain combines TRBV12-3 or TRBV12-4 with TRBJ2-3, with 10 bases identical to TRBD2. The length of the CDR3 is 13 residues. V trimming: 10 bases; J trimming: 3 bases; junction bases outside the gene matches: 4. CDR3 protein: CANVLAGTDTQYF. As DNA, the CDR3 is TGTGCCAACGTACTAGCGGGAACAGATACGCAGTATTTT.

This clonotype was seen a handful of times. The chain has TRBV5-1 and TRBJ2-6; TRBD1 aligns across 7 bases. The V gene's germline CDR1 is SGHRS and CDR2 YFSETQ. This CDR3 region has 18 residues. Losses at the gene ends were 0 bases for V and 0 bases for J; bases not matched to a gene: 6. The CDR3 nucleotides read TGCGCCAGCAGCTTGGAGGCGACAGGGATCTCTGGGGCCAACGTCCTGACTTTC. Amino acid sequence: CASSLEATGISGANVLTF.

The chain is built from TRBV4-1 and TRBJ2-5; D possibly corresponds to TRBD1 (5 bases). V was clipped by 1 base and J by 3 bases, with 12 bases between them. This CDR3 spans 15 amino acids. Germline lookup yields CDR1 MGHRA and CDR2 YSYEKL. The CDR3 nucleotides are TGCGCCAGCAGCCAAGCCCCAGGGATAGAAGAGACCCAGTACTTC. This codes for CASSQAPGIEETQYF.

The sample holds a few counts of this clonotype. The chain combines TRBV18 with TRBJ2-7; 9 bases are a match to TRBD1. Germline V gives CDR1 KGHSH, CDR2 LQKENI. The CDR3 totals 16 residues. V shed 3 bases, J shed 2 bases, and the junction held 8 bases outside the gene matches. DNA for the CDR3: TGTGCCAGCTCACCGAAACAGGGGGCCGGGACCTACGAGCAGTACTTC. Its protein product is CASSPKQGAGTYEQYF. Drawing the rest from reference TRBV18 and TRBJ2-7, the complete variable domain is NAGVMQNPRHLVRRRGQEARLRCSPMKGHSHVYWYRQLPEEGLKFMVYLQKENIIDESGMPKERFSAEFPKEGPSILRIQQVVRGDSAAYFCASSPKQGAGTYEQYFGPGTRLTVT.

This chain connects TRBV7-9 to TRBJ2-7; D possibly corresponds to TRBD1 (6 bases). This CDR3 region has 16 residues. Trimming took 4 bases from V and 2 from J, leaving 18 bases between them. In germline, CDR1 is SEHNR, CDR2 FQNEAQ (reference sequence). The CDR3 here is CASSSGTTDSPYEQYF. In DNA, the CDR3 is TGTGCCAGCAGCTCTGGGACAACCGACTCTCCCTACGAGCAGTACTTC.

This clonotype appeared many times. The chain couples TRBV7-8 to TRBJ2-1; 9 bases align to TRBD2. V gave up 5 bases and J gave up 4 bases; unmatched junction bases: 9. Germline CDR1 and CDR2: SGHVS and FQNEAQ. This CDR3 is 16 amino acids long. CDR3 in amino acids: CASSPKPGLAYNEQFF. The CDR3, as DNA: TGTGCCAGCAGCCCAAAGCCGGGACTAGCTTACAATGAGCAGTTCTTC.

The chain couples TRBV10-3 to TRBJ2-3; TRBD2 agrees at 7 bases. The germline gives CDR1 ENHRY, CDR2 SYGVKD. The CDR3 extends over 13 amino acids. The ends lost 5 bases at V and 6 bases at J; junction bases unmatched: 5. CDR3 amino acids: CAISLAGLDTQYF. Written as DNA, the CDR3 is TGTGCCATCAGTTTAGCGGGCCTGGATACGCAGTATTTT.

The chain joins TRBV5-5 to TRBJ2-3, with TRBD2 matching over 11 bases. The CDR3 runs to 14 residues. V dropped 3 bases and J dropped 6; count of bases not matched to a gene: 3. The V gene's germline CDR1 is SGHKS and CDR2 YYEKEE (reference sequence). DNA for the CDR3: TGTGCCAGCAGCTCCGGGACTAGCGGCGATACGCAGTATTTT. Translated, it gives CASSSGTSGDTQYF. The complete variable domain, with remaining parts taken from reference TRBV5-5 and TRBJ2-3, reads DAGVTQSPTHLIKTRGQQVTLRCSPISGHKSVSWYQQVLGQGPQFIFQYYEKEERGRGNFPDRFSARQFPNYSSELNVNALLLGDSALYLCASSSGTSGDTQYFGPGTRLTVL.

This chain uses TRBV12-3 or TRBV12-4 with TRBJ2-7; D is unclear. Trimming left V 3 bases short and J 2 bases short, with 8 bases between. CDR3 size: 13 residues. The CDR3 region is CASSFGLTYEQYF. CDR3 coding DNA: TGTGCCAGCAGTTTTGGGCTGACCTACGAGCAGTACTTC.

This clonotype was seen more than once but under ten times. The chain combines TRBV24-1 with TRBJ2-3; D possibly corresponds to TRBD2 (6 bases). Germline V gene data show CDR1 as KGHDR and CDR2 as SFDVKD. Trimming left V 0 bases short and J 1 base short, with 7 bases between. The CDR3 runs to 15 residues. This CDR3 reads CATSDLRRGTDTQYF. The CDR3 region has the DNA TGTGCCACCAGTGATTTGAGGAGGGGCACAGATACGCAGTATTTT.

Only a few counts were recorded for this clonotype. This chain links TRBV5-1 with TRBJ2-3; perhaps D is TRBD1 or TRBD2 (6 bases each). Germline V CDR1 and CDR2: SGHRS, YFSETQ. The length of the CDR3 is 13 residues. Deletions cut 0 bases from V and 9 bases from J, with 11 bases between. For the CDR3, the DNA is TGCGCCAGCAGCTTGGCCGGAGGGACAACGCAGTATTTT. The encoded protein is CASSLAGGTTQYF.

This chain links TRBV4-1 with TRBJ2-7; 10 bases match TRBD1. The germline V gene encodes CDR1 MGHRA and CDR2 YSYEKL. J gave up 4 bases and V 1 base, and 4 bases lay outside the gene matches. CDR3 length: 15 residues. CDR3 in amino acids: CASSQAGTGVYEQYF. The CDR3 bases are TGCGCCAGCAGCCAAGCCGGGACAGGGGTGTACGAGCAGTACTTC.

The chain couples TRBV12-5 to TRBJ1-1; D may be TRBD1 (6 bases). The CDR3 has 16 residues. The germline CDR1 and CDR2 sequences are LGHNT and FRNRAP. V was trimmed by 0 bases and J by 1 base, leaving 12 bases between them. The CDR3 DNA follows: TGTGCTAGTGGTTTGGTAGTAACAGGGAGGAACACTGAAGCTTTCTTT. Its translation: CASGLVVTGRNTEAFF.

This chain connects TRBV20-1 to TRBJ2-3; D is perhaps TRBD1 (5 bases). This CDR3 has 14 residues. The germline V gene has CDR1 DFQATT and CDR2 SNEGSKA (reference sequence). Trimming stripped 2 bases from V and 5 bases from J, with 14 bases between. CDR3: CSARSTRTKDTQYF. The CDR3 DNA reads as TGCAGTGCTAGATCTACCCGGACAAAAGATACGCAGTATTTT.

V usage is TRBV20-1 and J usage is TRBJ2-2; 9 bases line up with TRBD2. Germline V lookup: CDR1 DFQATT, CDR2 SNEGSKA (reference sequence). V lost 4 bases and J lost 4; bases outside the gene matches: 7. The CDR3 is made up of 15 amino acids. In DNA form, the CDR3 reads TGCAGTGCTACCCAACTAGCGGGCATCACCGGGGAGCTGTTTTTT. Amino acid sequence: CSATQLAGITGELFF.

This chain uses TRBV9 with TRBJ2-2, with 14 nucleotides matching TRBD2. Germline assignment: CDR1 SGDLS and CDR2 YYNGEE. The V segment lost 3 bases and the J segment 5 bases; nucleotides outside the gene matches: 3. This CDR3 comprises 16 residues. The CDR3 DNA reads TGTGCCAGCAGCGATGGGACTAGCGGGAGAACCGGGGAGCTGTTTTTT. Translated: CASSDGTSGRTGELFF.

The chain uses TRBV7-3 and TRBJ2-2; 7 bases agree with TRBD1. The trim removed 4 bases at V and 3 bases at J, leaving 5 bases unmatched. The CDR3 is 15 amino acids. Germline loops: CDR1 SGHTA, CDR2 FQGTGA. The CDR3 reads CASSSGQPDTGELFF. The CDR3 DNA reads as TGTGCCAGCAGCTCGGGACAGCCGGACACCGGGGAGCTGTTTTTT. Filled out from reference TRBV7-3 and TRBJ2-2, the complete variable domain reads GAGVSQTPSNKVTEKGKYVELRCDPISGHTALYWYRQSLGQGPEFLIYFQGTGAADDSGLPNDRFFAVRPEGSVSTLKIQRTERGDSAVYLCASSSGQPDTGELFFGEGSRLTVL.

This chain joins TRBV30 and TRBJ1-1; D possibly corresponds to TRBD1 (5 bases). The CDR3 contains 15 residues. Trimming removed 2 bases from V and 5 bases from J, with 18 bases in between. CDR1 is GTSNPN, CDR2 SVGIG, per germline (reference sequence). CDR3 bases: TGTGCCTGGAGTTCAAGGAGGGGAGTGGGTACTGAAGCTTTCTTT. This encodes CAWSSRRGVGTEAFF. The whole variable domain, remainder taken from reference TRBV30 and TRBJ1-1, is SQTIHQWPATLVQPVGSPLSLECTVEGTSNPNLYWYRQAAGRGLQLLFYSVGIGQISSEVPQNLSASRPQDRQFILSSKKLLLSDSGFYLCAWSSRRGVGTEAFFGQGTRLTVV.

This clonotype was detected only a few times. The V and J genes are TRBV15 and TRBJ1-4, with D unresolved. Germline CDR1 LNHNV, CDR2 YYDKDF (reference sequence). Trimming took 0 bases from V and 3 from J, leaving 17 bases between them. The CDR3 loop spans 18 amino acids. CDR3 sequence reads: CATSRDPVGRGSNEKLFF. For the CDR3, the DNA is TGTGCCACCAGCAGAGACCCTGTGGGGAGAGGGTCTAATGAAAAACTGTTTTTT.

The chain combines TRBV5-1 with TRBJ2-3, with D perhaps given as TRBD1 or TRBD2 (5 bases each). The germline V gene has CDR1 SGHRS and CDR2 YFSETQ. V was shortened by 1 base and J by 1 base, with 10 bases between the two germline ends. CDR3 length: 15 residues. CDR3 region: CASSLSQGRTDTQYF. The CDR3 DNA follows: TGCGCCAGCAGCTTGTCGCAGGGACGCACAGATACGCAGTATTTT.

This clonotype came up a few times. The rearrangement links TRBV7-2 to TRBJ2-3; the match to TRBD1 covers 7 bases. The CDR3 contains 15 residues. The V and J ends lost 5 bases and 3 bases, in that order; junction bases with no gene match: 8. Germline V gene sequence: CDR1 SGHTA, CDR2 FQGNSA. In DNA, the CDR3 is TGTGCCAGCAGCACTAGACAGGGTCAGACAGATACGCAGTATTTT. Translation: CASSTRQGQTDTQYF.

The CDR3 DNA reads TGTGCCAGCAGCTTAAGCCCAACAAAGACCCAGTACTTC. Translating it yields CASSLSPTKTQYF. This sequence joins TRBV7-3 and TRBJ2-5, with D uncertain. This CDR3 contains 13 residues. Trimming took 1 base from V and 6 from J, leaving 9 bases between them. Germline loops: CDR1 SGHTA, CDR2 FQGTGA.